One and the same sample provided the 19 T cell receptor beta chains below, sequenced in a study of blood T cell repertoires in COVID-19. Clones were sequenced by immunoSEQ multiplex PCR, and TCRdb holds only the in-frame ones, with some missing. The sample lists roughly 160,000 clones, approximately 88% occurring once. Sequences were obtained from PBMCs or T cells enriched from blood (not recorded which). The receptors originated from an older woman who had recovered from COVID-19.

The genes are TRBV18 and TRBJ2-2; D may be TRBD1 (5 bases). Trimming took off 1 base at V and 3 bases at J, with 12 bases between the two ends. In germline, CDR1 is KGHSH, CDR2 LQKENI. CDR3 size: 16 residues. In nucleotides, the CDR3 is TGTGCCAGCTCACCACGGGGCGCAGGGTACACCGGGGAGCTGTTTTTT. This codes for CASSPRGAGYTGELFF.

The chain uses TRBV30 and TRBJ1-4, with 8 bases that match TRBD1. The CDR3 sequence is 16 residues long. Per germline, CDR1 GTSNPN and CDR2 SVGIG (reference sequence). Trimming removed 2 bases from V and 0 bases from J; junction bases left unmatched: 5. The CDR3 spells CAWSRTGLATNEKLFF. As DNA, the CDR3 is TGTGCCTGGAGTCGGACAGGGCTTGCAACTAATGAAAAACTGTTTTTT.

J is TRBJ1-5 and V is TRBV28; weak D call: TRBD1 (6 bases). Germline-derived CDR1 and CDR2 are MDHEN and SYDVKM. V lost 6 bases and J 3 bases, leaving 12 bases between the germline ends. The CDR3 totals 14 residues. The DNA of the CDR3 is TGTGCCAGCAGCCGGGGACACCTCAATCAGCCCCAGCATTTT. Translated: CASSRGHLNQPQHF.

The rearrangement joins TRBV27 to TRBJ1-2, with unresolved D. Germline CDR1 is MNHEY and CDR2 is SMNVEV (reference sequence). CDR3 length: 13 amino acids. V was trimmed by 4 bases and J by 8 bases, leaving 14 bases between them. The CDR3 here is CASSSQPTWGYTF. The DNA of the CDR3 is TGTGCCAGCAGTTCCCAACCTACGTGGGGCTACACCTTC.

The chain combines TRBV2 with TRBJ2-1, with 7 bases fitting TRBD2. The CDR3 runs 16 residues. V gave up 7 bases and J gave up 6 bases; unmatched junction bases: 15. CDR1 is SNHLY, CDR2 FYNNEI, per germline. CDR3 sequence reads: CASKGLGLVFPNEQFF. The CDR3 coding sequence is TGTGCCAGCAAGGGACTCGGACTAGTTTTCCCCAATGAGCAGTTCTTC.

The V and J genes are TRBV19 and TRBJ1-4, with 8 positions matching TRBD1. There are 17 residues in the CDR3. V trimming: 6 bases; J trimming: 7 bases; junction bases outside the gene matches: 16. Germline values: CDR1 LNHDA, CDR2 SQIVND (reference sequence). CDR3 in amino acids: CASSSPYEQGGGEKLFF. CDR3 nucleotide sequence: TGTGCCAGTAGCTCCCCATACGAACAGGGGGGCGGTGAAAAACTGTTTTTT.

This sequence joins TRBV4-1 and TRBJ2-2; TRBD1 might be the D (5 bases). The CDR3 contains 15 residues. CDR1 and CDR2 (germline): MGHRA, YSYEKL. The V gene lost 0 bases and the J gene lost 2 bases, with 7 bases spanning the gap. CDR3 amino acids: CASSQEQENTGELFF. CDR3 nucleotides: TGCGCCAGCAGCCAAGAACAGGAAAACACCGGGGAGCTGTTTTTT.

This rearrangement joins TRBV5-1 to TRBJ1-3; TRBD1 agrees at 8 bases. CDR3 length: 16 amino acids. Germline V gives CDR1 SGHRS, CDR2 YFSETQ. V shed 3 bases, J shed 3 bases, and the junction held 8 bases outside the gene matches. CDR3 residues: CASSSVAGGVGNTIYF. The DNA for the CDR3 is TGCGCCAGCAGCTCCGTCGCAGGGGGCGTTGGAAACACCATATATTTT.

The chain recombines TRBV5-1 with TRBJ2-3, with 9 bases aligning to TRBD1. With 4 bases clipped from V and 3 bases from J, the junction kept 6 bases outside the gene matches. In germline, CDR1 is SGHRS, CDR2 YFSETQ. The CDR3 is 15 amino acids. The CDR3 DNA reads TGCGCCAGCAGCGACCCGGGACAGGGAACAGATACGCAGTATTTT. Amino acid sequence: CASSDPGQGTDTQYF. The complete variable domain, with remaining parts taken from reference TRBV5-1 and TRBJ2-3, reads KAGVTQTPRYLIKTRGQQVTLSCSPISGHRSVSWYQQTPGQGLQFLFEYFSETQRNKGNFPGRFSGRQFSNSRSEMNVSTLELGDSALYLCASSDPGQGTDTQYFGPGTRLTVL.

This chain uses TRBV9 with TRBJ2-1; perhaps TRBD2 as D (6 bases). Germline V gene lookup returns CDR1 SGDLS and CDR2 YYNGEE. The CDR3 is made up of 14 amino acids. V was trimmed by 4 bases and J by 4 bases, leaving 12 bases between them. CDR3 sequence (DNA): TGTGCCAGCAGCTCAGGAGGACTATACAATGAGCAGTTCTTC. This encodes CASSSGGLYNEQFF.

The DNA of the CDR3 is TGTGCCAGCAGCCAAGGGCCAGGGGTAGGTGAAAAACTGTTTTTT. This codes for CASSQGPGVGEKLFF. The chain links TRBV3-1 (or the pseudogene TRBV3-2) to TRBJ1-4; tentatively, D is TRBD1 (6 bases). CDR3 length: 15 amino acids. CDR1 LGHDT and CDR2 YNNKEL come from the germline V gene (reference sequence). V dropped 1 base and J dropped 7 bases, with 13 bases sitting between them.

The chain combines TRBV3-1 (or the pseudogene TRBV3-2) with TRBJ1-4; D is unclear. The CDR3 runs to 13 residues. Trimming cost V 7 bases and J 8 bases, with 14 bases left between them. Per the germline V gene, CDR1 is LGHDT and CDR2 is YNNKEL (reference sequence). The CDR3 coding sequence is TGTGCCAGCACCCCCGCCCCGCGCGAAAAACTGTTTTTT. The encoded protein is CASTPAPREKLFF.

The DNA of the CDR3 is TGTGCCAGCAGGGGCAGGCAGTCAAATCAGCCCCAGCATTTT. Encoded protein: CASRGRQSNQPQHF. The chain links TRBV6-5 to TRBJ1-5; the D is unclear. CDR3 length equals 14 residues. Germline assignment: CDR1 MNHEY and CDR2 SVGAGI. The germline V and J ends were trimmed by 6 bases and 4 bases, with 13 bases remaining between them.

V usage is TRBV19 and J usage is TRBJ2-5, with D perhaps TRBD1 (7 bases). CDR1 LNHDA and CDR2 SQIVND come from the germline V gene (reference sequence). This CDR3 is 14 amino acids long. Between the trimmed V and J ends, which lost 3 bases and 2 bases, there was a span of 10 bases. CDR3 nucleotide sequence: TGTGCCAGTAGTATGGGGGGACAGCAAGAGACCCAGTACTTC. Translating gives CASSMGGQQETQYF.

The chain uses TRBV18 and TRBJ1-1; TRBD1 matches at 8 bases. The V gene end was trimmed by 3 bases and the J gene end by 0 bases; junction bases not matched to a gene: 6. The CDR3 consists of 16 residues. Germline CDR1 and CDR2: KGHSH and LQKENI. The CDR3 here is CASSPRTGNMNTEAFF. CDR3 DNA sequence: TGTGCCAGCTCACCTCGGACAGGGAACATGAACACTGAAGCTTTCTTT.

The genes are TRBV7-9 and TRBJ2-1, with a weak D call TRBD2 (6 bases). Germline loops: CDR1 SEHNR, CDR2 FQNEAQ (reference sequence). The CDR3 loop spans 14 amino acids. The germline V and J ends were trimmed by 1 base and 4 bases, with 8 bases remaining between them. The CDR3 nucleotides are TGTGCCAGCAGCTTAGGGCGGGATTACAATGAGCAGTTCTTC. It yields the protein CASSLGRDYNEQFF.

J is TRBJ1-6 and V is TRBV7-6; 10 bases are shared with TRBD1. Germline V gene sequence: CDR1 SGHVS, CDR2 FNYEAQ. J was trimmed by 10 bases and V by 0 bases; bases with no gene match: 3. There are 15 residues in the CDR3. The chain's CDR3 is CASSLAAGQGSPLHF. The CDR3 coding sequence is TGTGCCAGCAGCTTAGCAGCGGGACAGGGGTCACCCCTCCACTTT.

The gene calls are TRBV19 and TRBJ2-5; D perhaps matches TRBD1 (6 bases). CDR1 LNHDA and CDR2 SQIVND come from the germline V gene (reference sequence). Trimming pared 5 bases from V and 7 bases from J, leaving 14 bases between. The CDR3 covers 13 residues. CDR3 protein: CASSSSQGRTQYF. The CDR3 DNA is TGTGCCAGTAGTTCAAGCCAGGGGAGGACCCAGTACTTC.

This chain uses TRBV30 with TRBJ2-5; maybe TRBD1 (6 bases). Trimming pared 2 bases from V and 5 bases from J, leaving 18 bases between. Germline CDR1 reads GTSNPN; CDR2 reads SVGIG (reference sequence). The CDR3 spans 15 residues. This chain's CDR3 is CAWSKGGVLRETQYF. In DNA form, the CDR3 reads TGTGCCTGGAGTAAAGGGGGAGTGCTTCGTGAGACCCAGTACTTC.